The sequence of this T cell receptor beta chain was determined in a study of PD-1 blockade in classical Hodgkin lymphoma. Study results and caveats: Later analyses included only patients treated at least 1 year post-ASCT.

With respect to this clone: No antigen is known for it.

Exposure to brentuximab vedotin varied, and each patient had relapsed following autologous stem cell transplantation. Negative selection with magnetic separation was used to purify CD4+ T cells from thawed PBMCs. Best responses were complete response, partial response or progressive disease. The table came from immunoSEQ multiplex PCR; TCRdb's copy has only in-frame clones and leaves some out. Of thousands of clones in the sample, roughly 88% were seen once. With 0 bases removed from V and 6 bases from J, the gap between germline ends came to 10 bases. CDR3 size: 13 residues. The V gene's germline CDR1 is SGHRS and CDR2 YFSETQ.

The sample here was CD4+ T cells from blood, taken at baseline. This sequence was found in a human donor with classical Hodgkin lymphoma. The chain links TRBV5-1 to TRBJ2-7; the D is unclear. CDR3 sequence reads: CASSLDPTSEQYF. The DNA for the CDR3 is TGCGCCAGCAGCTTGGACCCGACGTCCGAGCAGTACTTC.